What follows are 16 T cell receptor beta chains derived from one specimen sequenced in a study of blood T cell repertoires in COVID-19. The method was immunoSEQ multiplex PCR; TCRdb's version includes in-frame clones alone and lacks a portion of them. The sample lists approximately 400,000 clones; under 85% were seen once. The sample taken for sequencing was PBMCs or T cells enriched from blood (not recorded which). The receptors derive from a woman aged 45-65 years who had recovered from COVID-19.

The rearrangement joins TRBV5-1 to TRBJ2-1; 8 nucleotides line up with TRBD2. The CDR3 loop spans 14 amino acids. V gave up 4 bases and J gave up 9 bases; unmatched junction bases: 9. Germline V CDR1 and CDR2: SGHRS, YFSETQ. This CDR3 reads CASSPSGRSAEQFF. Here the CDR3 DNA reads TGCGCCAGCAGCCCCAGCGGGAGATCCGCTGAGCAGTTCTTC.

V is TRBV19 and J is TRBJ1-4; the D gene is possibly TRBD1 (6 bases). The CDR3 totals 13 residues. CDR1 is LNHDA and CDR2 is SQIVND in the germline V gene (reference sequence). Between the trimmed V and J ends, which lost 10 bases and 5 bases, there was a span of 14 bases. The CDR3 region has the DNA TGTGCCATCTCTAGACAGGCGAATGAAAAACTGTTTTTT. Amino acid sequence: CAISRQANEKLFF.

This chain uses TRBV13 with TRBJ2-7; maybe TRBD1 (5 bases). Germline V lookup: CDR1 PRHDT, CDR2 FYEKMQ (reference sequence). The CDR3 is 13 residues long. The germline V and J ends were trimmed by 1 base and 4 bases, with 8 bases remaining between them. The CDR3, as DNA: TGTGCCAGCAGCTTAGTGGCAGGGTACGAGCAGTACTTC. As protein: CASSLVAGYEQYF.

This chain links TRBV12-3 or TRBV12-4 with TRBJ1-2; D is unresolved. The length of the CDR3 is 11 residues. Trimming removed 8 bases from V and 8 bases from J, with 12 bases in between. The chain's CDR3 is CASGTVKGYTF. DNA for the CDR3: TGTGCCAGCGGCACCGTAAAGGGCTACACCTTC.

J is TRBJ2-5 and V is TRBV13, with 12 bases fitting TRBD1. J lost 1 base, V lost 5 bases, and 17 bases had no gene match. The CDR3 extends over 20 amino acids. Looked up from germline, CDR1 is PRHDT and CDR2 is FYEKMQ (reference sequence). The CDR3 protein is CASSPYTRDRGRGVQETQYF. For the CDR3, the DNA is TGTGCCAGCAGCCCGTACACCCGGGACAGGGGGCGCGGGGTCCAAGAGACCCAGTACTTC.

The chain combines TRBV2 with TRBJ2-7; D might be TRBD2 (6 bases). CDR3 size: 14 residues. Germline V CDR1 and CDR2: SNHLY, FYNNEI. V lost 0 bases, J lost 5 bases, and 11 bases lay in between. This CDR3 reads CASSEARERDEQYF. CDR3 in DNA: TGTGCCAGCAGTGAAGCCCGGGAGCGGGACGAGCAGTACTTC.

V and J are TRBV5-3 and TRBJ2-7; D not resolved. TRBV5-3 is designated an ORF whose function remains uncertain. The CDR3 has 14 residues. V lost 0 bases to trimming and J lost 4 bases, with 11 bases between them. The CDR3 DNA sequence: TGTGCCAGAAGCTTGGACGCGTCGTTGTACGAGCAGTACTTC. Translated, it gives CARSLDASLYEQYF.

This clone was counted once. The rearrangement uses TRBV18 and TRBJ2-1; tentative D call: TRBD2 (6 bases). Trimming took 6 bases from V and 8 from J, leaving 20 bases between them. The CDR3 consists of 15 residues. Looked up from germline, CDR1 is KGHSH and CDR2 is LQKENI. DNA of the CDR3: TGTGCCAGCTCCGAAGCCACTAGCAGCAGCTATGAGCAGTTCTTC. It translates to CASSEATSSSYEQFF. Combining the CDR3 with reference TRBV18 and TRBJ2-1 gives the whole variable domain NAGVMQNPRHLVRRRGQEARLRCSPMKGHSHVYWYRQLPEEGLKFMVYLQKENIIDESGMPKERFSAEFPKEGPSILRIQQVVRGDSAAYFCASSEATSSSYEQFFGPGTRLTVL.

The chain links TRBV7-3 to TRBJ2-2, with D hard to call. Germline V CDR1 and CDR2: SGHTA, FQGTGA. The V and J ends lost 3 bases and 2 bases respectively, with 16 bases between them. This CDR3 has 17 residues. CDR3 DNA: TGTGCCAGCAGCTTTAGAGGCGCCTCGGATAACACCGGGGAGCTGTTTTTT. The encoded protein is CASSFRGASDNTGELFF.

This sequence joins TRBV6-5 and TRBJ2-7; TRBD2 matches at 13 bases. The CDR3 is made up of 15 amino acids. Germline trimming cut 6 bases from V and 4 bases from J; bases unmatched to any gene: 6. Germline lookup yields CDR1 MNHEY and CDR2 SVGAGI. In DNA, the CDR3 is TGTGCCAGCAGACCGACTAGCGGGGGGAATTACGAGCAGTACTTC. This codes for CASRPTSGGNYEQYF.

This chain joins TRBV7-3 and TRBJ2-2, with D possibly TRBD2 on 6 matching bases. Looked up from germline, CDR1 is SGHTA and CDR2 is FQGTGA. Trimming took off 1 base at V and 0 bases at J, with 6 bases between the two ends. There are 15 residues in the CDR3. The CDR3 protein is CASSLIAANTGELFF. For the CDR3, the DNA is TGTGCCAGCAGCTTAATAGCGGCGAACACCGGGGAGCTGTTTTTT.

This clone was counted once. The rearrangement uses TRBV30 and TRBJ1-1; no firm D call. This CDR3 region has 13 residues. Trimming removed 0 bases at V and 6 bases at J, with 11 bases between. Germline loops: CDR1 GTSNPN, CDR2 SVGIG (reference sequence). CDR3 coding DNA: TGTGCCTGGAGTGTTCATCGGGAGTCTGAAGCTTTCTTT. Amino acids: CAWSVHRESEAFF.

The genes are TRBV19 and TRBJ2-1; possible D gene TRBD1, 6 bases. V was cut by 7 bases and J by 6 bases, with 16 bases left in between. CDR3 length: 14 amino acids. The germline gives CDR1 LNHDA, CDR2 SQIVND (reference sequence). For the CDR3, the DNA is TGTGCCAGTACCCCCGGGACAATCGGCAATGAGCAGTTCTTC. Its protein is CASTPGTIGNEQFF.

The V and J genes are TRBV5-1 and TRBJ1-1, with D perhaps TRBD1 (5 bases). V lost 1 base, J lost 5 bases, and 12 bases lay in between. There are 14 residues in the CDR3. CDR1 and CDR2 from the germline V gene are SGHRS and YFSETQ. CDR3 nucleotides: TGCGCCAGCAGCTTGCGGGGGATGAGGACTGAAGCTTTCTTT. Its protein product is CASSLRGMRTEAFF.

This clone was seen a handful of times. The CDR3 nucleotides read TGCGCCAGCAGCCAAGAAGGGGACAGGTCCAATCAGCCCCAGCATTTT. Protein sequence: CASSQEGDRSNQPQHF. V gene TRBV4-3 combines with J gene TRBJ1-5; TRBD1 matches 8 bases. Germline loops: CDR1 LGHNA, CDR2 YSLEER. The junction had 4 bases not matched to a gene; V was cut back by 0 bases and J by 3 bases. The CDR3 covers 16 residues.

The chain joins TRBV19 to TRBJ2-1; 9 bases are a match to TRBD2. Germline CDR1 and CDR2: LNHDA and SQIVND (reference sequence). Trimming took 3 bases from V and 5 from J; bases not matched to a gene: 5. This CDR3 is 15 amino acids long. The CDR3: CASSILASGNNEQFF. DNA for the CDR3: TGTGCCAGTAGTATCCTCGCTAGCGGGAACAATGAGCAGTTCTTC.